One sample yielded the 23 T cell receptor beta chains listed below, sequenced in a study of blood T cell repertoires in COVID-19 (dated by TCRdb to about 2020). The receptor library was made with the immunoSEQ multiplex PCR assay. The immuneACCESS repertoire file appears here via TCRdb, limited to in-frame rearrangements. These files lack a portion of the clones; in checked studies, under half of the deficit traces to unresolved V genes, and the cause of the others is not known. This sample gives about 370,000 clones in total; roughly 90% of them show up just once. The top ten hold approximately 3% of the sample. The sequenced material came from peripheral blood. These receptors originate from a woman in her 30s with COVID-19, enrolled during active disease.

The chain has TRBV5-1 and TRBJ1-2, with 10 bases fitting TRBD1. J was trimmed by 7 bases and V by 4 bases; bases with no gene match: 10. Germline-derived CDR1 and CDR2 are SGHRS and YFSETQ. This CDR3 contains 15 residues. The CDR3 spells CASSPTGTGAGGYTF. Written as DNA, the CDR3 is TGCGCCAGCAGCCCGACCGGGACAGGGGCGGGTGGCTACACCTTC.

CDR3 protein: CASSPIQGSRGNTIYF. The CDR3 region has the DNA TGTGCCAGCAGCCCTATTCAGGGTTCGAGAGGAAACACCATATATTTT. The chain employs TRBV11-2 and TRBJ1-3; D may be TRBD1 (5 bases). V lost 5 bases, J lost 4 bases, and 18 bases lay in between. The CDR3 is 16 amino acids. Germline V gene data show CDR1 as SGHAT and CDR2 as FQNNGV.

For this clone: Compared with germline, one end of the junction differs, possibly owing to a read error. The chain recombines TRBV6-1 with TRBJ2-5, with 10 nucleotides matching TRBD1. CDR3 length equals 12 residues. The germline gives CDR1 MNHNS, CDR2 SASEGT. CDR3 bases: TGTGCCAGCAGTGAAAGTTGGGACAGGGGAGACTTC. Translation gives CASSESWDRGDF.

V is TRBV4-3 and J is TRBJ2-1; D uncertain. Between the trimmed V and J ends, which lost 4 bases and 0 bases, there was a span of 10 bases. The CDR3 runs to 15 residues. The V gene's germline CDR1 is LGHNA and CDR2 YSLEER. The CDR3 DNA sequence: TGCGCCAGCAGCCTGCAGGTTAGCTCCTACAATGAGCAGTTCTTC. It is translated as CASSLQVSSYNEQFF.

The chain joins TRBV6-6 to TRBJ1-6; 7 bases map to TRBD1. The CDR3 runs to 13 residues. Germline CDR1 MNHNY, CDR2 SVGAGI (reference sequence). J lost 10 bases, V lost 6 bases, and 6 bases had no gene match. The CDR3 loop reads CASRKTGESPLHF. Written as DNA, the CDR3 is TGTGCCAGCAGGAAAACAGGGGAATCACCCCTCCACTTT.

The chain has TRBV19 and TRBJ2-7; 8 bases are shared with TRBD2. Trimming took 1 base from V and 3 from J; bases not matched to a gene: 5. Per the germline V gene, CDR1 is LNHDA and CDR2 is SQIVND (reference sequence). This CDR3 spans 15 amino acids. CDR3 region: CASSIGGAGVYEQYF. The CDR3 region has the DNA TGTGCCAGTAGTATAGGAGGAGCGGGGGTCTACGAGCAGTACTTC.

The V gene is TRBV4-3, the J gene TRBJ1-4; D remains ambiguous. The CDR3 length is 16 residues. Germline CDR1 LGHNA, CDR2 YSLEER. Trimming removed 2 bases at V and 6 bases at J, with 16 bases between. The DNA for the CDR3 is TGCGCCAGCAGCCAATTTATAACCAGGAGGGATGAAAAACTGTTTTTT. The encoded protein is CASSQFITRRDEKLFF.

The chain uses TRBV25-1 and TRBJ2-7; 7 bases line up with TRBD2. The CDR3 contains 15 residues. V shed 1 base and J 9 bases; nucleotides not matched to a gene: 12. Per the germline V gene, CDR1 is MGHDK and CDR2 is SYGVNS. Here the CDR3 reads CASSESGGTRRRQYF. In DNA form, the CDR3 reads TGTGCCAGCAGTGAATCCGGGGGGACCCGCCGCCGGCAGTACTTC.

The chain recombines TRBV10-3 with TRBJ2-5; 10 nucleotides agree with TRBD2. This CDR3 has 14 residues. Germline V gene data show CDR1 as ENHRY and CDR2 as SYGVKD. J gave up 5 bases and V 0 bases, and 0 bases lay outside the gene matches. DNA for the CDR3: TGTGCCATCAGTGAGTCGACTAGCGGGGAGACCCAGTACTTC. It encodes CAISESTSGETQYF.

A note on this clone: At one of its ends the junction is not consistent with the germline gene, which may arise from a read error. This chain uses TRBV7-7 with TRBJ2-3; TRBD1 aligns across 8 bases. This CDR3 is built from 15 residues. The germline CDR1 and CDR2 sequences are SSHAT and FNYEAQ (reference sequence). CDR3 coding DNA: TGTGCTAGCAGCCGCGGACAGGGTGGCGCAGATACGCAGTATTTT. Residues: CASSRGQGGADTQYF.

The chain joins TRBV6-2 or TRBV6-3 to TRBJ1-5; D perhaps matches TRBD1 (6 bases). Per the germline V gene, CDR1 is MNHEY and CDR2 is SVGEGT. The CDR3 has 14 amino acids. The V gene lost 4 bases and the J gene lost 6 bases, with 13 bases spanning the gap. DNA for the CDR3: TGTGCCAGCAGTTTGGACAGCTCGGGTCAGCCCCAGCATTTT. It is translated as CASSLDSSGQPQHF.

This chain links TRBV19 with TRBJ1-1, with 9 bases identical to TRBD1. Losses at the gene ends were 8 bases for V and 6 bases for J; bases not matched to a gene: 13. The CDR3 spans 15 residues. The germline CDR1 and CDR2 sequences are LNHDA and SQIVND (reference sequence). CDR3 region: CASLPGQGRGAEAFF. The CDR3 region has the DNA TGTGCCAGTCTCCCGGGACAGGGAAGGGGCGCTGAAGCTTTCTTT.

The V and J genes are TRBV2 and TRBJ2-1; 11 nucleotides agree with TRBD2. V lost 6 bases, J lost 7 bases, and 8 bases stayed unmatched. CDR1 and CDR2 from the germline V gene are SNHLY and FYNNEI. The length of the CDR3 is 15 residues. CDR3 nucleotides: TGTGCCAGCAGCCGTAGCGGGAGGGCCCTAAATGAGCAGTTCTTC. Protein sequence: CASSRSGRALNEQFF.

This clone was counted only a few times. The CDR3 reads CASSFGEFLGNTIYF. The DNA of the CDR3 is TGTGCCAGCAGTTTTGGAGAATTTCTGGGAAACACCATATATTTT. This sequence joins TRBV28 and TRBJ1-3, with D uncertain. Trimming shortened V by 3 bases and J by 4 bases, and 13 bases separated the two germline ends. This CDR3 comprises 15 residues. Germline CDR1 is MDHEN and CDR2 is SYDVKM.

This clone was seen once. This sequence joins TRBV18 and TRBJ2-1; TRBD1 matches at 7 bases. The ends lost 6 bases at V and 5 bases at J; junction bases unmatched: 4. Germline V gene sequence: CDR1 KGHSH, CDR2 LQKENI. This CDR3 region has 13 residues. This CDR3 reads CASSRDRHNEQFF. CDR3 in DNA: TGTGCCAGCTCTCGGGACAGACACAATGAGCAGTTCTTC. The whole variable domain, remainder taken from reference TRBV18 and TRBJ2-1, is NAGVMQNPRHLVRRRGQEARLRCSPMKGHSHVYWYRQLPEEGLKFMVYLQKENIIDESGMPKERFSAEFPKEGPSILRIQQVVRGDSAAYFCASSRDRHNEQFFGPGTRLTVL.

The chain employs TRBV7-2 and TRBJ2-7; D not resolved. There are 17 residues in the CDR3. Germline loops: CDR1 SGHTA, CDR2 FQGNSA. The DNA of the CDR3 is TGTGGAATCCGATTCACCATTCGCACTCTTGCCCCCTACGAGCAGTACGTC. As protein: CGIRFTIRTLAPYEQYV.

The chain joins TRBV6-6 to TRBJ1-2; no definite D call. V was shortened by 5 bases and J by 1 base, with 14 bases between the two germline ends. Germline CDR1 MNHNY, CDR2 SVGAGI (reference sequence). The CDR3 consists of 15 residues. CDR3 protein: CASSAGRFFNYGYTF. The CDR3 DNA sequence: TGTGCCAGCAGTGCGGGCAGATTTTTTAACTATGGCTACACCTTC.

The J gene is TRBJ2-1, the V gene TRBV10-3; 7 bases are a match to TRBD1. CDR1 and CDR2 from the germline V gene are ENHRY and SYGVKD. The CDR3 is made up of 15 amino acids. Losses at the gene ends were 10 bases for V and 2 bases for J; bases not matched to a gene: 11. Here the CDR3 reads CATTPETGTYNEQFF. The CDR3 bases are TGTGCCACCACACCGGAGACAGGGACCTACAATGAGCAGTTCTTC.

The rearrangement joins TRBV6-5 to TRBJ1-1, with D hard to call. V lost 7 bases to trimming and J lost 0 bases, with 15 bases between them. CDR3 length equals 15 residues. The germline gives CDR1 MNHEY, CDR2 SVGAGI. Written as DNA, the CDR3 is TGTGCCAGCACCCAGACATCGTCTATGAACACTGAAGCTTTCTTT. This sequence encodes CASTQTSSMNTEAFF.

V gene TRBV29-1 combines with J gene TRBJ1-4, with D uncertain. Germline CDR1 and CDR2: SQVTM and ANQGSEA. The CDR3 totals 13 residues. The V gene lost 1 base and the J gene lost 7 bases, with 10 bases spanning the gap. The CDR3 sequence is CSVEGLSGEKLFF. The CDR3 DNA reads TGCAGCGTTGAAGGCCTTAGTGGTGAAAAACTGTTTTTT.

The rearrangement links TRBV4-1 to TRBJ1-1; TRBD1 matches 8 bases. V dropped 3 bases and J dropped 7; count of bases not matched to a gene: 16. Germline V CDR1 and CDR2: MGHRA, YSYEKL. The CDR3 is made up of 17 amino acids. CDR3 sequence: CASSHPEDGQGANEAFF. In nucleotides, the CDR3 is TGCGCCAGCAGCCACCCCGAGGATGGCCAGGGGGCTAATGAAGCTTTCTTT.

V and J are TRBV5-4 and TRBJ2-3; D might be TRBD2 (6 bases). The V end was cut by 2 bases, the J end by 1 base, with 11 bases between. The CDR3 sequence is 15 residues long. Germline V gene sequence: CDR1 SGHNT, CDR2 YYREEE (reference sequence). The CDR3 bases are TGTGCCAGCAGCTTCGAGCTAGCGCGCACAGATACGCAGTATTTT. This encodes CASSFELARTDTQYF.

This clone was counted once. The CDR3 reads CASSYSTGLPTYEQYF. The CDR3 nucleotides read TGTGCCAGCAGTTACTCGACGGGACTGCCAACCTACGAGCAGTACTTC. The chain is built from TRBV6-5 and TRBJ2-7, with D possibly TRBD2 on 6 matching bases. V was shortened by 0 bases and J by 2 bases, with 14 bases between the two germline ends. This CDR3 region has 16 residues. Germline loops: CDR1 MNHEY, CDR2 SVGAGI.